This TCR beta chain was found in a study of CD8 T cells in ankylosing spondylitis. MiXCR, run by TCRdb on the 5' RACE reads, gives a single entry per CDR3 protein. The table shows about 140,000 distinct CDR3 sequences, with about a third occurring only once. The germline CDR1 and CDR2 sequences are ENHRY and SYGVKD. CDR3 length: 13 residues. Trimming removed 3 bases from V and 6 bases from J, with 11 bases in between. The TCR was taken from a male donor with ankylosing spondylitis. This chain joins TRBV10-3 and TRBJ1-1, with D perhaps matching TRBD1 (5 bases). The material sequenced was synovial fluid, either unsorted or a sorted T cell fraction (not recorded which). CDR3 amino acids: CAISDRAEAEAFF. The CDR3 coding sequence is TGTGCCATCAGTGACAGGGCAGAAGCTGAAGCTTTCTTT.